Presented here are 23 T cell receptor beta chains from one specimen sequenced in a study of T cell responses to AZD1222 COVID-19 vaccine. Sequenced by immunoSEQ multiplex PCR; TCRdb stores in-frame clones only, minus some. There are more than 90,000 clones in the sample; roughly 84% occur only once, and approximately 15% lies in the top ten. The specimen was peripheral blood, collected on day 0 of AZD1222 vaccination. The receptors here all came from an adult in good health.

The genes are TRBV7-9 and TRBJ2-7; weak D call: TRBD1 (5 bases). With 4 bases removed from V and 2 bases from J, the gap between germline ends came to 9 bases. Germline-derived CDR1 and CDR2 are SEHNR and FQNEAQ (reference sequence). The CDR3 sequence is 13 residues long. The CDR3 loop is CASSSTEAYEQYF. CDR3 coding DNA: TGTGCCAGCAGCTCGACAGAAGCCTACGAGCAGTACTTC.

V usage is TRBV28 and J usage is TRBJ2-7; 7 bases map to TRBD1. Germline V gene lookup returns CDR1 MDHEN and CDR2 SYDVKM. The V and J ends lost 5 bases and 2 bases, in that order; junction bases with no gene match: 6. The CDR3 sequence is 14 residues long. The CDR3: CASSLGTVPYEQYF. The DNA of the CDR3 is TGTGCCAGCAGTCTCGGGACAGTCCCCTACGAGCAGTACTTC.

This CDR3 is CASSPAPQGEQYF. The CDR3 DNA follows: TGTGCCAGCAGCCCGGCCCCACAGGGAGAGCAGTACTTC. The chain couples TRBV3-1 (or the pseudogene TRBV3-2) to TRBJ2-7; possible D gene TRBD1, 6 bases. CDR3 size: 13 residues. The V gene's germline CDR1 is LGHDT and CDR2 YNNKEL (reference sequence). Trimming took 4 bases from V and 7 from J, leaving 14 bases between them.

This clone was counted between two and nine times. This chain uses TRBV3-1 (or the pseudogene TRBV3-2) with TRBJ1-5; D is undetermined. Germline CDR1 is LGHDT and CDR2 is YNNKEL (reference sequence). The CDR3 sequence is 15 residues long. V dropped 0 bases and J dropped 5 bases, with 11 bases sitting between them. The CDR3 region is CASSQEGIGHQPQHF. The CDR3 DNA reads as TGTGCCAGCAGCCAAGAGGGGATCGGGCATCAGCCCCAGCATTTT.

This rearrangement joins TRBV6-5 to TRBJ1-1, with D unclear. Trimming took 9 bases from V and 3 from J, leaving 14 bases between them. The V gene's germline CDR1 is MNHEY and CDR2 SVGAGI. The CDR3 loop spans 13 amino acids. Here the CDR3 DNA reads TGTGCCAGTATACGGGCGGAGTACACTGAAGCTTTCTTT. Its translation is CASIRAEYTEAFF.

The V call is TRBV7-9, the J call TRBJ2-2, with a weak D call TRBD2 (5 bases). This CDR3 has 15 amino acids. Between the trimmed V and J ends, which lost 2 bases and 3 bases, there was a span of 10 bases. Germline V CDR1 and CDR2: SEHNR, FQNEAQ (reference sequence). CDR3 amino acids: CASSLPGRDTGELFF. The CDR3 DNA is TGTGCCAGCAGCTTACCCGGGCGGGACACCGGGGAGCTGTTTTTT.

V gene TRBV9 combines with J gene TRBJ1-2; 7 bases agree with TRBD1. The CDR3 runs to 15 residues. Losses at the gene ends were 0 bases for V and 3 bases for J; bases not matched to a gene: 5. From germline, CDR1 is SGDLS and CDR2 YYNGEE. CDR3 bases: TGTGCCAGCAGCGTAGTAGGAGGGGGCGACTATGGCTACACCTTC. This translates into CASSVVGGGDYGYTF.

V and J are TRBV29-1 and TRBJ1-6, with TRBD1 as a possible D gene (5 bases). Germline V CDR1 and CDR2: SQVTM, ANQGSEA. Trimming pared 7 bases from V and 4 bases from J, leaving 14 bases between. The CDR3 is 14 residues long. CDR3 nucleotide sequence: TGCAGCGCCCAGACAGCTGGTTATAATTCACCCCTCCACTTT. This encodes CSAQTAGYNSPLHF.

V gene TRBV3-1 (or the pseudogene TRBV3-2) combines with J gene TRBJ1-2, with D perhaps TRBD1 (5 bases). CDR1 is LGHDT and CDR2 is YNNKEL in the germline V gene (reference sequence). This CDR3 has 13 amino acids. V was pared by 4 bases and J by 8 bases, with 14 bases between. The CDR3 sequence: CASSLAGAGGYTF. CDR3 DNA: TGTGCCAGCAGCCTAGCCGGGGCGGGCGGCTACACCTTC.

The V call is TRBV6-5, the J call TRBJ1-1; TRBD1 is a possible D gene (5 bases). The CDR3 spans 16 residues. The germline CDR1 and CDR2 sequences are MNHEY and SVGAGI. V was clipped by 0 bases and J by 6 bases, with 17 bases between them. As DNA, the CDR3 is TGTGCCAGCAGTTACTCGAGGGGAAGAGGGTATCCTGAAGCTTTCTTT. This gives the protein CASSYSRGRGYPEAFF.

The chain recombines TRBV30 with TRBJ2-2; TRBD2 matches at 9 bases. V shed 7 bases, J shed 7 bases, and the junction held 16 bases outside the gene matches. The CDR3 runs to 16 residues. Germline assignment: CDR1 GTSNPN and CDR2 SVGIG (reference sequence). CDR3 sequence: CAFTPGLAGSHGELFF. CDR3 sequence (DNA): TGTGCCTTCACCCCGGGGCTAGCGGGATCTCACGGGGAGCTGTTTTTT.

The chain links TRBV10-3 to TRBJ2-7; the D is unclear. The germline V and J ends were trimmed by 1 base and 4 bases, with 11 bases remaining between them. The CDR3 extends over 14 amino acids. CDR1 and CDR2 from the germline V gene are ENHRY and SYGVKD. CDR3 protein: CAISEYTDAYEQYF. CDR3 nucleotides: TGTGCCATCAGTGAGTACACGGACGCTTACGAGCAGTACTTC.

This clone has a single count. The rearrangement uses TRBV6-4 and TRBJ2-2; TRBD1 matches 9 bases. The CDR3 extends over 19 amino acids. The J segment lost 0 bases and the V segment lost 9 bases, leaving 17 bases of the junction unmatched. Germline V gene data show CDR1 as MRHNA and CDR2 as SNTAGT. CDR3 loop: CARRAFGTGTIPNTGELFF. DNA of the CDR3: TGTGCCAGAAGGGCTTTCGGGACAGGGACTATCCCGAACACCGGGGAGCTGTTTTTT.

CDR3 DNA: TGTGCCAGCAGCCAAAGCTCCTACGAGCAGTACTTC. It encodes CASSQSSYEQYF. This chain joins TRBV3-1 (or the pseudogene TRBV3-2) and TRBJ2-7; D is uncertain. V was pared by 2 bases and J by 0 bases, with 2 bases between. The germline V gene has CDR1 LGHDT and CDR2 YNNKEL (reference sequence). The CDR3 covers 12 residues.

V is TRBV6-5 and J is TRBJ1-2; D gene uncertain. CDR3 length: 12 amino acids. Germline CDR1 is MNHEY and CDR2 is SVGAGI. Trimming removed 5 bases at V and 7 bases at J, with 11 bases between. CDR3: CASSPVWGGYTF. The CDR3 region has the DNA TGTGCCAGCAGTCCAGTCTGGGGTGGCTACACCTTC.

This clone turned up a few times. V usage is TRBV27 and J usage is TRBJ1-1, with 8 bases identical to TRBD1. CDR1 MNHEY and CDR2 SMNVEV come from the germline V gene (reference sequence). Trimming removed 5 bases from V and 7 bases from J; junction bases left unmatched: 15. The CDR3 length is 16 residues. The CDR3 loop reads CASSTYRGDRNFEAFF. CDR3 DNA sequence: TGTGCCAGCAGTACGTACCGGGGGGACAGGAACTTTGAAGCTTTCTTT.

CDR3 DNA sequence: TGTGCCAGCAGCCAGGGACAGGGACGCTACGAGCAGTACTTC. Translated: CASSQGQGRYEQYF. The chain uses TRBV3-1 (or the pseudogene TRBV3-2) and TRBJ2-7; 9 positions agree with TRBD1. This CDR3 spans 14 amino acids. J was trimmed by 3 bases and V by 3 bases; bases with no gene match: 3. Germline V lookup: CDR1 LGHDT, CDR2 YNNKEL (reference sequence).

The chain has TRBV7-3 and TRBJ2-3, with a weak D call TRBD2 (5 bases). Germline V lookup: CDR1 SGHTA, CDR2 FQGTGA. CDR3 length: 13 residues. Between the trimmed V and J ends, which lost 1 base and 5 bases, there was a span of 7 bases. The DNA for the CDR3 is TGTGCCAGCAGCTTAAGGGAGAGAGATACGCAGTATTTT. This sequence encodes CASSLRERDTQYF.

The chain employs TRBV28 and TRBJ2-3; the D gene could be TRBD1 or TRBD2 (5 bases each). Between the trimmed V and J ends, which lost 5 bases and 2 bases, there was a span of 14 bases. Per germline, CDR1 MDHEN and CDR2 SYDVKM. The CDR3 is made up of 15 amino acids. The CDR3: CASSPRDPDTDTQYF. The CDR3 DNA sequence: TGTGCCAGCAGTCCCCGGGACCCAGACACAGATACGCAGTATTTT.

The genes are TRBV12-3 or TRBV12-4 and TRBJ2-2; no definite D call. V lost 7 bases, J lost 3 bases, and 6 bases lay in between. The CDR3 sequence is 12 residues long. The CDR3, as DNA: TGTGCCAGCAAGTTTGACACCGGGGAGCTGTTTTTT. Protein product: CASKFDTGELFF.

The chain carries TRBV27 and TRBJ1-2; D not resolved. Trimming took 2 bases from V and 3 from J, leaving 13 bases between them. CDR1 is MNHEY, CDR2 SMNVEV, per germline (reference sequence). The CDR3 sequence is 15 residues long. This chain's CDR3 is CASSLPRWVDYGYTF. CDR3 nucleotides: TGTGCCAGCAGTTTACCTCGGTGGGTAGACTATGGCTACACCTTC.

This chain connects TRBV7-2 to TRBJ1-4; unclear D gene. Trimming cost V 0 bases and J 5 bases, with 19 bases left between them. The CDR3 has 18 amino acids. In germline, CDR1 is SGHTA, CDR2 FQGNSA. CDR3 in DNA: TGTGCCAGCAGCTTAGCGTTGCGGTTGGGCAGCCTCAATGAAAAACTGTTTTTT. This sequence encodes CASSLALRLGSLNEKLFF.

This chain connects TRBV30 to TRBJ2-1, with 8 bases that match TRBD2. The CDR3 loop spans 14 amino acids. V was clipped by 6 bases and J by 3 bases; unmatched bases: 7. Germline loops: CDR1 GTSNPN, CDR2 SVGIG (reference sequence). The CDR3 reads CACTSGSFYNEQFF. CDR3 sequence (DNA): TGTGCCTGTACTAGCGGATCTTTCTACAATGAGCAGTTCTTC. Using reference TRBV30 and TRBJ2-1 for the parts outside the CDR3, the full variable domain is SQTIHQWPATLVQPVGSPLSLECTVEGTSNPNLYWYRQAAGRGLQLLFYSVGIGQISSEVPQNLSASRPQDRQFILSSKKLLLSDSGFYLCACTSGSFYNEQFFGPGTRLTVL.